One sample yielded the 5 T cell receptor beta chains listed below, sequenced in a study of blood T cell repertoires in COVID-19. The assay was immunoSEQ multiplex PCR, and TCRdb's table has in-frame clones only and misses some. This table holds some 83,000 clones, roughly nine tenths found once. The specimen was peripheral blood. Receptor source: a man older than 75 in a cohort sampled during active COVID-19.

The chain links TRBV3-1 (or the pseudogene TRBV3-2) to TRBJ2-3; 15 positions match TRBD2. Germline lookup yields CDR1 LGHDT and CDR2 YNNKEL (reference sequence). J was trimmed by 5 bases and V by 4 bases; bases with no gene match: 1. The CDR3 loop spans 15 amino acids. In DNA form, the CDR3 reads TGTGCCAGCAGCCCGGGACTAGCGGGGGGAGATACGCAGTATTTT. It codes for CASSPGLAGGDTQYF.

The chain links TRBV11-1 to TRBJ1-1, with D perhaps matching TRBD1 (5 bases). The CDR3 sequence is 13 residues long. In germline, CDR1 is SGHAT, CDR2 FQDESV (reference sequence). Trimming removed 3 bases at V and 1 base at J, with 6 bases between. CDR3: CASSFTGNTEAFF. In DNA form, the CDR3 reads TGTGCCAGCAGCTTTACAGGGAACACTGAAGCTTTCTTT.

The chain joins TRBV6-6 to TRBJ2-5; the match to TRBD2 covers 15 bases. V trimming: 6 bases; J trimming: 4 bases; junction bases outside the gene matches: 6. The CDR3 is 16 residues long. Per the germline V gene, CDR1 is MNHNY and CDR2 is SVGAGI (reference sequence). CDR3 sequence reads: CASSRGLAGGGETQYF. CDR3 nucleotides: TGTGCCAGCAGCCGGGGACTAGCGGGGGGCGGAGAGACCCAGTACTTC.

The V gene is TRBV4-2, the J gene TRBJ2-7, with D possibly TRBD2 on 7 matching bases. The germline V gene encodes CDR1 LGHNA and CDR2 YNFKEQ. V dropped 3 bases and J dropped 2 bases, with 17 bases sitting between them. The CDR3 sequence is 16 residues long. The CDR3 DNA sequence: TGTGCCAGCAGCCACCCCGGGGGAGGGGGGGCCTACGAGCAGTACTTC. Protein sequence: CASSHPGGGGAYEQYF.

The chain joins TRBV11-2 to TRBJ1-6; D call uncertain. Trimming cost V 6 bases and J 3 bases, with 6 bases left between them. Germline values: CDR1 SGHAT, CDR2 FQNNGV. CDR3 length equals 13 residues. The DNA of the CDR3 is TGTGCCAGCAGTCCCAGCTATAATTCACCCCTCCACTTT. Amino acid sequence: CASSPSYNSPLHF.